The present T cell receptor (beta chain) was sequenced within a study of low-dose radiotherapy and immunotherapy resistance in tumors. Turning to the study itself: The fractionation for Cohort 1 was 0.5 Gy per fraction every 2 weeks, totaling 6.5 Gy. In Cohort 2, 1 Gy per fraction was delivered every two weeks, for a total of 13 Gy over 26 weeks. Every two weeks patients got nivolumab 240 mg flat dose, plus ipilimumab 1 mg/kg every six weeks, intravenously.

First-strand cDNA used TRAV- and TRBV-specific primers, covering alpha and beta chains. The PCR that amplified TCRs ran for around 22 cycles, relying on a constant-region primer and a V-primer adapter. TCRdb re-called the reads through MiXCR, storing one row per CDR3 protein. Of tens of thousands of distinct CDR3 sequences in the sample, less than 25% were seen once. This clonotype was seen repeatedly, ten times or more. Described time point: after trial treatment. The treatment here: LDRT plus nivolumab, ipilimumab, low-dose cyclophosphamide and aspirin (RACIN trial). The sequenced sample was PBMCs, obtained after low-dose radiotherapy plus immunotherapy. This TCR was recovered from a female donor with ovarian cancer.

CDR3 amino acids: CASSSAVSGANVLTF. CDR3 sequence (DNA): TGCGCCAGCAGCTCCGCGGTCTCTGGGGCCAACGTCCTGACTTTC. The chain couples TRBV5-1 to TRBJ2-6; D is unclear. Germline V CDR1 and CDR2: SGHRS, YFSETQ. Trimming took off 3 bases at V and 0 bases at J, with 7 bases between the two ends. The CDR3 loop spans 15 amino acids.